This TCR beta chain was captured by sequencing in a study of shared clonotypes between healthy human individuals. Study at large: Three plates each covered CD4 naive and memory; CD8 naive two, CD8 memory one.

General study results and limits: Among the subsets, naive ones generally showed larger estimated richness than memory ones.

In the case of this clone: Its antigen is unidentified.

An approximately 200 ng quantity of DNA, some 30,000 T cell genomes, went into the sorted-subset replicate PCRs. Per the original data handling: Owing to the provision of junction-only sequences devoid of quality scores by immunoSEQ, filtering differed. Profiled with immunoSEQ multiplex PCR; TCRdb holds only in-frame clones, not every one. The V and J calls and clone size were taken over from that table, and D and trimming were inferred from the DNA. The sample lists hundreds of thousands of clones; more than 85% were seen once. This CDR3 is built from 15 residues. The naive CD8 fraction comprised CD45RO-negative cells positively selected for CCR7 and excluded terminally differentiated effector memory CD45RA+ cells.

The genes are TRBV21-1 and TRBJ2-7; the table's D gene call, TRBD1, was not cross checked with the DNA. TRBV21-1 constitutes a pseudogene. The receptor was isolated from a man aged 30-40 years in good health. Sequencing was carried out using naive CD8+ T cells sorted from blood. The CDR3 sequence: CASKRHRGQNYEQYF. For the CDR3, the DNA is TGTGCCAGCAAGAGGCACAGGGGGCAGAACTACGAGCAGTACTTC.